The 32 T cell receptor beta chains below come from one sample, sequenced in a study of shared clonotypes between healthy human individuals. Produced via immunoSEQ multiplex PCR; TCRdb's table is partial and in-frame only. The profile shows about 600,000 clones, 97% of them singletons. The sample taken for sequencing was naive CD4+ T cells sorted from blood. The subset here: CD45RA+ positively selected. The source is a woman between 25 and 40 years old in good health.

The J gene is TRBJ1-6, the V gene TRBV2; 8 bases align to TRBD1. Germline assignment: CDR1 SNHLY and CDR2 FYNNEI. Losses at the gene ends were 4 bases for V and 10 bases for J; bases not matched to a gene: 9. The length of the CDR3 is 15 residues. CDR3 nucleotides: TGTGCCAGCAGTGTCCGCACAGGGGGAGGATCACCCCTCCACTTT. Translated: CASSVRTGGGSPLHF.

This clone was seen only a few times. This rearrangement joins TRBV30 to TRBJ1-1, with D perhaps matching TRBD1 (6 bases). V was trimmed by 2 bases and J by 9 bases, leaving 13 bases between them. The length of the CDR3 is 12 residues. From germline, CDR1 is GTSNPN and CDR2 SVGIG (reference sequence). CDR3 coding DNA: TGTGCCTGGAGTCAACAGGGTCCCAAAGCTTTCTTT. It encodes CAWSQQGPKAFF.

The chain is built from TRBV2 and TRBJ2-1; 12 positions match TRBD2. CDR1 and CDR2 from the germline V gene are SNHLY and FYNNEI. The CDR3 spans 17 residues. J was trimmed by 7 bases and V by 7 bases; bases with no gene match: 14. DNA of the CDR3: TGTGCCAGCACCCTCCAGGCCGCTAGCGGGAGGGCAAATGAGCAGTTCTTC. It codes for CASTLQAASGRANEQFF.

The chain joins TRBV28 to TRBJ1-2; TRBD1 matches at 7 bases. CDR1 is MDHEN and CDR2 is SYDVKM in the germline V gene. The CDR3 spans 16 residues. The V and J ends lost 3 bases and 5 bases, in that order; junction bases with no gene match: 12. The DNA of the CDR3 is TGTGCCAGCAGTTTTGGCGCGGGCGGGACAGCGTATGGCTACACCTTC. It translates to CASSFGAGGTAYGYTF.

The chain combines TRBV30 with TRBJ2-2; TRBD2 matches 8 bases. The CDR3 extends over 14 amino acids. The ends lost 2 bases at V and 5 bases at J; junction bases unmatched: 4. CDR1 GTSNPN and CDR2 SVGIG come from the germline V gene (reference sequence). In nucleotides, the CDR3 is TGTGCCTGGAGTATCCGGGAGGGAACCGGGGAGCTGTTTTTT. It encodes CAWSIREGTGELFF.

This sequence joins TRBV6-5 and TRBJ2-5; 8 nucleotides match TRBD1. The germline CDR1 and CDR2 sequences are MNHEY and SVGAGI. V gave up 0 bases and J gave up 5 bases; unmatched junction bases: 8. The CDR3 has 16 amino acids. CDR3 in amino acids: CASSYSNGQGGETQYF. Here the CDR3 DNA reads TGTGCCAGCAGTTACTCTAACGGACAGGGCGGCGAGACCCAGTACTTC.

The rearrangement uses TRBV6-6 and TRBJ1-5; a possible D gene is TRBD1 (6 bases). Looked up from germline, CDR1 is MNHNY and CDR2 is SVGAGI (reference sequence). This CDR3 has 14 amino acids. V lost 10 bases to trimming and J lost 2 bases, with 15 bases between them. DNA of the CDR3: TGTGCCATCAGAGGGGGGGCTGGCAATCAGCCCCAGCATTTT. Translating gives CAIRGGAGNQPQHF.

This sequence joins TRBV28 and TRBJ2-1; TRBD2 aligns across 7 bases. This CDR3 has 13 amino acids. The V gene end was trimmed by 5 bases and the J gene end by 8 bases; junction bases not matched to a gene: 6. Germline V lookup: CDR1 MDHEN, CDR2 SYDVKM. CDR3 DNA sequence: TGTGCCAGCAGTGAGGGAGGGTTCCATGAGCAGTTCTTC. Residues: CASSEGGFHEQFF.

J is TRBJ2-1 and V is TRBV5-1; D may correspond to TRBD1 or TRBD2 (5 bases each). V gave up 4 bases and J gave up 11 bases, with 10 bases separating them. The CDR3 is made up of 11 amino acids. The V gene's germline CDR1 is SGHRS and CDR2 YFSETQ. The CDR3 nucleotides read TGCGCCAGCAGCAACCGGGACCAGCAGTTCTTC. Its translation: CASSNRDQQFF.

V usage is TRBV18 and J usage is TRBJ2-3; 7 nucleotides align to TRBD2. The trim removed 1 base at V and 4 bases at J, leaving 17 bases unmatched. CDR3 length equals 19 residues. CDR1 and CDR2 from the germline V gene are KGHSH and LQKENI. The CDR3 loop reads CASSPRSLLTSVDADTQYF. CDR3 in DNA: TGTGCCAGCTCACCACGGTCTTTACTTACTAGCGTCGATGCAGATACGCAGTATTTT.

This clone is a singleton in its sample. The chain employs TRBV4-2 and TRBJ2-1; possible D gene TRBD2, 6 bases. Germline CDR1 is LGHNA and CDR2 is YNFKEQ. CDR3 length: 20 residues. The V end lost 0 bases, the J end lost 1 base, and 22 bases lay between the germline ends. CDR3 coding DNA: TGTGCCAGCAGCCAAGATCCACAGTTTCTCGGGCGGGGATCCTACAATGAGCAGTTCTTC. It is translated as CASSQDPQFLGRGSYNEQFF.

This rearrangement joins TRBV7-9 to TRBJ2-1; no reliable D call. The germline gives CDR1 SEHNR, CDR2 FQNEAQ (reference sequence). V was pared by 2 bases and J by 7 bases, with 9 bases between. There are 13 residues in the CDR3. For the CDR3, the DNA is TGTGCCAGCAGCTTATTCGAGCAGAATGAGCAGTTCTTC. It specifies CASSLFEQNEQFF.

The V and J genes are TRBV4-2 and TRBJ2-2; D is uncertain. Between the trimmed V and J ends, which lost 1 base and 4 bases, there was a span of 4 bases. The CDR3 has 13 residues. Germline V gene data show CDR1 as LGHNA and CDR2 as YNFKEQ. CDR3 loop: CASSQGTTGELFF. The CDR3 coding sequence is TGTGCCAGCAGCCAAGGTACCACCGGGGAGCTGTTTTTT.

This chain links TRBV7-2 with TRBJ2-7; TRBD2 is a possible D gene (6 bases). There are 15 residues in the CDR3. Trimming removed 1 base at V and 1 base at J, with 11 bases between. Germline CDR1 is SGHTA and CDR2 is FQGNSA. CDR3 amino acids: CASSLEAGFSYEQYF. The CDR3, as DNA: TGTGCCAGCAGCTTAGAGGCGGGGTTTTCCTACGAGCAGTACTTC.

The chain carries TRBV19 and TRBJ2-5; D might be TRBD2 (6 bases). Germline CDR1 LNHDA, CDR2 SQIVND (reference sequence). V lost 5 bases to trimming and J lost 5 bases, with 12 bases between them. The CDR3 loop spans 13 amino acids. DNA of the CDR3: TGTGCCAGTAGTTCGGGGGACCGCGAGACCCAGTACTTC. This translates into CASSSGDRETQYF.

V usage is TRBV5-1 and J usage is TRBJ1-4; TRBD1 is a possible D gene (5 bases). CDR1 is SGHRS and CDR2 is YFSETQ in the germline V gene. The CDR3 is 16 residues long. Trimming took 3 bases from V and 4 from J, leaving 16 bases between them. Written as DNA, the CDR3 is TGCGCCAGCAGCTGGGCCCTGAGGGGCCGTAATGAAAAACTGTTTTTT. Its translation is CASSWALRGRNEKLFF.

The chain uses TRBV19 and TRBJ1-2, with a possible D match to TRBD1 (5 bases). The CDR3 has 15 residues. CDR1 and CDR2 from the germline V gene are LNHDA and SQIVND (reference sequence). V was cut by 4 bases and J by 4 bases, with 16 bases left in between. The CDR3 reads CASSTTFGGTYGYTF. As DNA, the CDR3 is TGTGCCAGTAGTACGACATTCGGGGGGACCTATGGCTACACCTTC.

The rearrangement joins TRBV10-3 to TRBJ2-7, with D unclear. Trimming cost V 2 bases and J 2 bases, with 7 bases left between them. The CDR3 runs 13 residues. CDR1 and CDR2 from the germline V gene are ENHRY and SYGVKD. The CDR3 loop is CAISEADPYEQYF. CDR3 nucleotides: TGTGCCATCAGTGAGGCGGATCCCTACGAGCAGTACTTC.

The gene calls are TRBV28 and TRBJ2-1, with 7 bases identical to TRBD2. This CDR3 has 14 residues. The germline V gene has CDR1 MDHEN and CDR2 SYDVKM. V lost 11 bases to trimming and J lost 0 bases; unmatched junction nucleotides: 7. The CDR3 loop is CAGSGGSSYNEQFF. CDR3 nucleotide sequence: TGTGCCGGTTCCGGCGGGAGCTCCTACAATGAGCAGTTCTTC.

The chain recombines TRBV27 with TRBJ2-1, with 11 bases that match TRBD2. With 7 bases clipped from V and 1 base from J, the junction kept 12 bases outside the gene matches. The germline V gene has CDR1 MNHEY and CDR2 SMNVEV (reference sequence). The CDR3 length is 18 residues. The CDR3 region is CASTLFSGTSGSYNEQFF. The CDR3 bases are TGTGCCAGCACCCTTTTTAGTGGGACTAGCGGATCCTACAATGAGCAGTTCTTC.

This clone came up once. The chain uses TRBV28 and TRBJ2-3; possibly TRBD2 for D (5 bases). Trimming removed 5 bases at V and 4 bases at J, with 19 bases between. This CDR3 contains 16 residues. The germline CDR1 and CDR2 sequences are MDHEN and SYDVKM. The CDR3 reads CASSDPQDYSSDTQYF. In DNA form, the CDR3 reads TGTGCCAGCAGTGACCCTCAAGACTATTCGTCAGATACGCAGTATTTT. Supplemented by reference TRBV28 and TRBJ2-3, the full variable domain reads DVKVTQSSRYLVKRTGEKVFLECVQDMDHENMFWYRQDPGLGLRLIYFSYDVKMKEKGDIPEGYSVSREKKERFSLILESASTNQTSMYLCASSDPQDYSSDTQYFGPGTRLTVL.

The rearrangement links TRBV4-1 to TRBJ1-2; TRBD1 aligns across 9 bases. The V segment lost 1 base and the J segment 2 bases; nucleotides outside the gene matches: 5. CDR3 size: 16 residues. Germline assignment: CDR1 MGHRA and CDR2 YSYEKL. The CDR3 nucleotides read TGCGCCAGCAGCCAAGCAAGACAGGGGGAAAACTATGGCTACACCTTC. It is translated as CASSQARQGENYGYTF.

The V and J genes are TRBV6-6 and TRBJ2-7, with 10 bases identical to TRBD2. The CDR3 spans 13 residues. V lost 6 bases and J lost 5; bases outside the gene matches: 4. Germline-derived CDR1 and CDR2 are MNHNY and SVGAGI (reference sequence). CDR3 DNA: TGTGCCAGCAGCACTAGCGGGAAAGACGAGCAGTACTTC. It specifies CASSTSGKDEQYF.

This chain joins TRBV19 and TRBJ2-5; 9 nucleotides line up with TRBD1. V lost 5 bases and J lost 5; bases outside the gene matches: 6. This CDR3 contains 14 residues. Germline loops: CDR1 LNHDA, CDR2 SQIVND (reference sequence). CDR3 bases: TGTGCCAGTAGTGTGGGACAGGGTAGTGAGACCCAGTACTTC. It specifies CASSVGQGSETQYF.

The rearrangement uses TRBV28 and TRBJ1-5; no clear D gene. The CDR3 has 13 residues. V was shortened by 5 bases and J by 7 bases, with 12 bases between the two germline ends. Germline V gives CDR1 MDHEN, CDR2 SYDVKM. CDR3 nucleotide sequence: TGTGCCAGCAGTACTAACGGATGGCAGCCCCAGCATTTT. Amino acid sequence: CASSTNGWQPQHF.

The chain couples TRBV9 to TRBJ2-2, with D perhaps TRBD1 or TRBD2 (5 bases each). CDR3 size: 14 residues. Trimming took off 7 bases at V and 0 bases at J, with 10 bases between the two ends. Germline V gives CDR1 SGDLS, CDR2 YYNGEE. The CDR3 DNA sequence: TGTGCCAGCCAGGGACGGACGAACACCGGGGAGCTGTTTTTT. Protein sequence: CASQGRTNTGELFF.

The chain carries TRBV2 and TRBJ2-7; D might be TRBD1 (5 bases). This CDR3 comprises 12 residues. Germline CDR1 reads SNHLY; CDR2 reads FYNNEI. V lost 6 bases and J lost 3, with 9 bases in between. The CDR3 DNA is TGTGCCAGCAGCAGGGCCCTCTACGAGCAGTACTTC. This gives the protein CASSRALYEQYF.

The chain uses TRBV19 and TRBJ2-5; D is possibly TRBD1 or TRBD2 (6 bases each). The V end lost 6 bases, the J end lost 7 bases, and 18 bases lay between the germline ends. The germline CDR1 and CDR2 sequences are LNHDA and SQIVND (reference sequence). This CDR3 has 14 residues. CDR3 in amino acids: CASRIRGAGGTQYF. The CDR3 DNA follows: TGTGCCAGTAGAATAAGGGGGGCCGGGGGGACCCAGTACTTC.

As DNA, the CDR3 is TGTGCCAGCAGTGATAGAGTTTCCGTAGATACGCAGTATTTT. Translation gives CASSDRVSVDTQYF. The chain has TRBV2 and TRBJ2-3, with D uncertain. CDR1 is SNHLY and CDR2 is FYNNEI in the germline V gene. V was trimmed by 3 bases and J by 5 bases, leaving 12 bases between them. CDR3 length: 14 residues.

J is TRBJ2-3 and V is TRBV18; D ambiguous. Germline CDR1 is KGHSH and CDR2 is LQKENI. There are 16 residues in the CDR3. Trimming removed 4 bases from V and 6 bases from J, with 20 bases in between. The DNA of the CDR3 is TGTGCCAGCTCACTCGTTCCAGCGCGAGACACGGATACGCAGTATTTT. Its translation: CASSLVPARDTDTQYF. The complete variable domain, with remaining parts taken from reference TRBV18 and TRBJ2-3, reads NAGVMQNPRHLVRRRGQEARLRCSPMKGHSHVYWYRQLPEEGLKFMVYLQKENIIDESGMPKERFSAEFPKEGPSILRIQQVVRGDSAAYFCASSLVPARDTDTQYFGPGTRLTVL.

The chain carries TRBV7-9 and TRBJ2-5, with a possible D match to TRBD1 (5 bases). CDR3 size: 14 residues. Deletions cut 3 bases from V and 5 bases from J, with 13 bases between. Germline CDR1 SEHNR, CDR2 FQNEAQ (reference sequence). The CDR3 DNA follows: TGTGCCAGCAGCTTCTCAGGGCCCGCGGAGACCCAGTACTTC. Its protein product is CASSFSGPAETQYF.

This clone was seen once. The chain recombines TRBV11-3 with TRBJ2-5, with D possibly TRBD1 on 5 matching bases. The germline V gene encodes CDR1 SGHNT and CDR2 YENEEA. The CDR3 contains 14 residues. Trimming stripped 6 bases from V and 4 bases from J, with 15 bases between. DNA for the CDR3: TGTGCCAGCAGTCATGGGCAGGGTCGAGAGACCCAGTACTTC. The encoded protein is CASSHGQGRETQYF.